Each of the 30 T cell receptor beta chains below was sequenced from the same sample in a study of identical twins. TCRdb reprocessed the 5' RACE reads via MiXCR and lists one record per CDR3 protein. The data show roughly 570,000 distinct CDR3 sequences, approximately 9.6% seen once. These same records also appear under a second study, on yellow fever vaccine responses in identical twins.

The sample consisted of PBMCs. The receptor source for this set is a woman under 30 in good health.

This clonotype showed up just a few times. The J gene is TRBJ2-7, the V gene TRBV5-5, with D maybe TRBD2 (6 bases). V was pared by 5 bases and J by 4 bases, with 13 bases between. Germline V gene sequence: CDR1 SGHKS, CDR2 YYEKEE (reference sequence). The CDR3 length is 13 residues. CDR3 amino acids: CASRYPGTYEQYF. In DNA, the CDR3 is TGTGCCAGCAGGTACCCCGGGACTTACGAGCAGTACTTC.

The chain employs TRBV4-3 and TRBJ1-4; TRBD1 might be the D (5 bases). The germline V gene has CDR1 LGHNA and CDR2 YSLEER. There are 16 residues in the CDR3. Trimming left V 0 bases short and J 6 bases short, with 14 bases between. CDR3: CASSQEAGGRDEKLFF. CDR3 bases: TGCGCCAGCAGCCAAGAAGCGGGGGGAAGGGATGAAAAACTGTTTTTT.

The chain uses TRBV7-6 and TRBJ2-1, with D possibly matching TRBD2 (6 bases). Trimming shortened V by 3 bases and J by 8 bases, and 11 bases separated the two germline ends. This CDR3 is built from 13 residues. From germline, CDR1 is SGHVS and CDR2 FNYEAQ. CDR3 loop: CASSFRRGDEQFF. The CDR3 DNA is TGTGCCAGCAGCTTTAGGCGGGGTGATGAGCAGTTCTTC.

This clonotype has more than one count but fewer than ten. This rearrangement joins TRBV5-1 to TRBJ2-2; D is undetermined. This CDR3 has 13 residues. V was shortened by 0 bases and J by 8 bases, with 8 bases between the two germline ends. Per germline, CDR1 SGHRS and CDR2 YFSETQ. Here the CDR3 reads CASSLVAAGELFF. The CDR3 bases are TGCGCCAGCAGCTTGGTCGCTGCGGGGGAGCTGTTTTTT.

The CDR3 is CASSIVSARGPQETQYF. The CDR3 DNA reads as TGTGCCAGTAGTATTGTCAGTGCAAGGGGCCCTCAAGAGACCCAGTACTTC. This chain links TRBV19 with TRBJ2-5, with a tentative D call TRBD1 (5 bases). The V and J ends lost 3 bases and 2 bases respectively, with 19 bases between them. The CDR3 is 17 amino acids. Germline CDR1 is LNHDA and CDR2 is SQIVND (reference sequence).

In this sample, this clonotype turned up many times. This chain links TRBV4-2 with TRBJ2-7; 11 bases are shared with TRBD1. The J segment lost 4 bases and the V segment lost 4 bases, leaving 21 bases of the junction unmatched. This CDR3 has 20 amino acids. In germline, CDR1 is LGHNA, CDR2 YNFKEQ. Written as DNA, the CDR3 is TGTGCCAGCAGCCTCCGAGCGGCCGTCAACATTGGACAGGGGGCTTACGAGCAGTACTTC. Translation: CASSLRAAVNIGQGAYEQYF.

This clonotype was detected only a few times. This rearrangement joins TRBV4-1 to TRBJ2-2; D may be TRBD1 or TRBD2 (5 bases each). The germline gives CDR1 MGHRA, CDR2 YSYEKL. V lost 0 bases to trimming and J lost 1 base, with 15 bases between them. This CDR3 is 18 amino acids long. The CDR3 spells CASSQDLRQGVNTGELFF. CDR3 nucleotide sequence: TGCGCCAGCAGCCAAGATCTAAGGCAGGGAGTGAACACCGGGGAGCTGTTTTTT.

In its sample, this clonotype was seen a few times. This chain links TRBV2 with TRBJ1-2, with TRBD1 as a possible D gene (6 bases). V was trimmed by 7 bases and J by 7 bases, leaving 13 bases between them. The length of the CDR3 is 12 residues. The germline V gene encodes CDR1 SNHLY and CDR2 FYNNEI. CDR3 residues: CASTLGAVGYTF. In DNA form, the CDR3 reads TGTGCCAGCACCCTGGGGGCAGTTGGCTACACCTTC.

This chain joins TRBV6-2 or TRBV6-3 and TRBJ1-1; D possibly corresponds to TRBD1 (6 bases). Germline CDR1 MNHEY, CDR2 SVGEGT. The V end was cut by 8 bases, the J end by 2 bases, with 12 bases between. The CDR3 spans 13 residues. CDR3 nucleotides: TGTGCCAGCTTAAACAGGGAAAACACTGAAGCTTTCTTT. Translated, it gives CASLNRENTEAFF.

In this sample, this clonotype turned up many times. The V call is TRBV6-1, the J call TRBJ2-3, with TRBD2 matching over 12 bases. The ends lost 6 bases at V and 4 bases at J; junction bases unmatched: 8. Per the germline V gene, CDR1 is MNHNS and CDR2 is SASEGT. This CDR3 spans 16 amino acids. The CDR3 bases are TGTGCCAGCAGCCGTCTAGCGGGAGGGGCTGCAGATACGCAGTATTTT. It translates to CASSRLAGGAADTQYF.

The sample holds one count of this clonotype. The chain couples TRBV29-1 to TRBJ2-1; a weak D match, TRBD2 (6 bases). Trimming stripped 6 bases from V and 0 bases from J, with 21 bases between. This CDR3 comprises 17 residues. The germline CDR1 and CDR2 sequences are SQVTM and ANQGSEA. CDR3 protein: CSVFGDFTGGSYNEQFF. The CDR3 region has the DNA TGCAGCGTATTCGGGGATTTTACCGGGGGCTCCTACAATGAGCAGTTCTTC.

In its sample, this clonotype was seen a few times. The chain links TRBV9 to TRBJ2-7; no clear D gene. V was trimmed by 0 bases and J by 5 bases, leaving 12 bases between them. This CDR3 spans 14 amino acids. Per germline, CDR1 SGDLS and CDR2 YYNGEE. CDR3 in amino acids: CASSVGPGSDEQYF. For the CDR3, the DNA is TGTGCCAGCAGCGTAGGGCCGGGTTCCGACGAGCAGTACTTC.

The V and J genes are TRBV30 and TRBJ2-1, with 10 bases lining up with TRBD1. In germline, CDR1 is GTSNPN, CDR2 SVGIG (reference sequence). CDR3 size: 13 residues. V trimming: 7 bases; J trimming: 7 bases; junction bases outside the gene matches: 7. This CDR3 reads CAFPGQGQNEQFF. The CDR3 DNA reads TGTGCCTTTCCGGGACAGGGGCAGAATGAGCAGTTCTTC.

This clonotype was seen a single time. This chain connects TRBV7-9 to TRBJ2-1; D ambiguous. Trimming took 2 bases from V and 0 from J, leaving 5 bases between them. This CDR3 has 14 amino acids. Germline V gene data show CDR1 as SEHNR and CDR2 as FQNEAQ (reference sequence). CDR3 loop: CASSLPTSYNEQFF. The CDR3 bases are TGTGCCAGCAGCTTACCAACCTCCTACAATGAGCAGTTCTTC.

DNA of the CDR3: TGTGCCACCAGCAGAGCGGTGGTGCTAGCGGGGGGGACCACAGATACGCAGTATTTT. This gives the protein CATSRAVVLAGGTTDTQYF. V gene TRBV15 combines with J gene TRBJ2-3; 12 nucleotides line up with TRBD2. This CDR3 comprises 19 residues. V trimming: 1 base; J trimming: 2 bases; junction bases outside the gene matches: 10. The germline gives CDR1 LNHNV, CDR2 YYDKDF (reference sequence).

V is TRBV18 and J is TRBJ2-7; no reliable D call. Trimming pared 1 base from V and 2 bases from J, leaving 12 bases between. CDR1 is KGHSH, CDR2 LQKENI, per germline. This CDR3 has 15 residues. CDR3 in DNA: TGTGCCAGCTCACCACTGGAGACACTACCCTACGAGCAGTACTTC. Translated: CASSPLETLPYEQYF.

This clonotype was counted between two and nine times. The V gene is TRBV5-1, the J gene TRBJ2-1; D gene uncertain. The V gene lost 4 bases and the J gene lost 6 bases, with 20 bases spanning the gap. Germline values: CDR1 SGHRS, CDR2 YFSETQ. This CDR3 has 16 residues. Written as DNA, the CDR3 is TGCGCCAGCAGCCTGGGGTCCCAAATTCTCGGCAATGAGCAGTTCTTC. This codes for CASSLGSQILGNEQFF.

This clonotype was observed many times. V gene TRBV12-3 or TRBV12-4 combines with J gene TRBJ2-5; TRBD1 matches 8 bases. J lost 4 bases, V lost 2 bases, and 3 bases had no gene match. The CDR3 extends over 14 amino acids. The CDR3 is CASSLQGARETQYF. CDR3 DNA sequence: TGTGCCAGCAGTTTACAGGGGGCGAGAGAGACCCAGTACTTC.

The V gene is TRBV6-6, the J gene TRBJ2-7; the match to TRBD2 covers 8 bases. V lost 7 bases and J lost 4; bases outside the gene matches: 6. From germline, CDR1 is MNHNY and CDR2 SVGAGI (reference sequence). The CDR3 totals 13 residues. The CDR3 nucleotides are TGTGCCAGCAAGTTTCGGGAGGGATACGAGCAGTACTTC. Translation: CASKFREGYEQYF.

This chain connects TRBV24-1 to TRBJ2-1; 7 bases match TRBD2. The CDR3 covers 15 residues. The trim removed 9 bases at V and 2 bases at J, leaving 9 bases unmatched. The germline V gene encodes CDR1 KGHDR and CDR2 SFDVKD. CDR3 sequence (DNA): TGTGCCACCGCCGGGGCGGGGGTAACCTACAATGAGCAGTTCTTC. It specifies CATAGAGVTYNEQFF.

In this sample, this clonotype turned up many times. The chain links TRBV5-6 to TRBJ2-2; 10 bases agree with TRBD2. The length of the CDR3 is 21 residues. Germline assignment: CDR1 SGHDT and CDR2 YYEEEE. V shed 3 bases, J shed 3 bases, and the junction held 20 bases outside the gene matches. CDR3 sequence reads: CASSYILYDGSGRTHTGELFF. The CDR3 DNA sequence: TGTGCCAGCAGCTATATCCTATACGATGGTAGCGGGAGGACCCACACCGGGGAGCTGTTTTTT.

This clonotype was detected many times. The chain couples TRBV6-2 or TRBV6-3 to TRBJ2-7; unclear D gene. Germline V gene sequence: CDR1 MNHEY, CDR2 SVGEGT. The V and J ends lost 4 bases and 0 bases respectively, with 7 bases between them. The CDR3 has 13 residues. The CDR3 loop is CASSSGNSYEQYF. The CDR3 DNA reads as TGTGCCAGCAGTTCGGGCAACTCCTACGAGCAGTACTTC.

The chain combines TRBV7-2 with TRBJ2-5; perhaps TRBD1 as D (6 bases). The V gene lost 5 bases and the J gene lost 5 bases, with 15 bases spanning the gap. Germline V CDR1 and CDR2: SGHTA, FQGNSA. There are 14 residues in the CDR3. The CDR3 reads CASSLQQGWETQYF. The CDR3 region has the DNA TGTGCCAGCAGCCTCCAGCAGGGGTGGGAGACCCAGTACTTC.

CDR3 coding DNA: TGTGCCAGCAGCCAAGATAATCAGGGGTCCTACGAGCAGTACTTC. Protein: CASSQDNQGSYEQYF. This rearrangement joins TRBV4-2 to TRBJ2-7; a possible D gene is TRBD1 (6 bases). The CDR3 has 15 residues. The germline CDR1 and CDR2 sequences are LGHNA and YNFKEQ. The germline V and J ends were trimmed by 0 bases and 1 base, with 10 bases remaining between them.

This clonotype was counted only a few times. The chain couples TRBV5-1 to TRBJ1-1, with D perhaps matching TRBD1 (6 bases). Trimming took 3 bases from V and 2 from J, leaving 8 bases between them. The CDR3 length is 13 residues. Germline assignment: CDR1 SGHRS and CDR2 YFSETQ. CDR3 coding DNA: TGCGCCAGCAGCTGGGACACCAACACTGAAGCTTTCTTT. Protein sequence: CASSWDTNTEAFF.

This clonotype has a handful of counts. The chain employs TRBV6-2 or TRBV6-3 and TRBJ2-1; TRBD2 is a possible D gene (5 bases). This CDR3 comprises 15 residues. The V end lost 7 bases, the J end lost 7 bases, and 20 bases lay between the germline ends. Germline V CDR1 and CDR2: MNHEY, SVGEGT. DNA of the CDR3: TGTGCCAGCAATTCAGTAGCGTTGACTCCGAATGAGCAGTTCTTC. Amino acid sequence: CASNSVALTPNEQFF.

The gene calls are TRBV6-2 or TRBV6-3 and TRBJ2-7; TRBD1 aligns across 10 bases. The germline gives CDR1 MNHEY, CDR2 SVGEGT. The CDR3 is made up of 16 amino acids. With V trimmed by 6 bases and J by 6 bases, 14 bases remained unmatched. In DNA, the CDR3 is TGTGCCAGCAGCGACCCGTCGGGACAGGGGAGACTCGAGCAGTACTTC. Amino acids: CASSDPSGQGRLEQYF.

The V gene is TRBV28, the J gene TRBJ1-5, with a weak D call TRBD1 (5 bases). This CDR3 is 14 amino acids long. The V gene lost 5 bases and the J gene lost 4 bases, with 12 bases spanning the gap. Per the germline V gene, CDR1 is MDHEN and CDR2 is SYDVKM. Written as DNA, the CDR3 is TGTGCCAGCAGTCTACACACAGGAAATCAGCCCCAGCATTTT. It encodes CASSLHTGNQPQHF.

This clonotype was detected a few times. The genes are TRBV6-2 or TRBV6-3 and TRBJ1-1; D is unresolved. Germline CDR1 and CDR2: MNHEY and SVGEGT. Trimming stripped 2 bases from V and 2 bases from J, with 9 bases between. The CDR3 is made up of 14 amino acids. In DNA, the CDR3 is TGTGCCAGCAGTTACCTCCTTGGAAACACTGAAGCTTTCTTT. Residues: CASSYLLGNTEAFF.

This clonotype has just a few counts. The V call is TRBV5-1, the J call TRBJ2-1; no reliable D call. Trimming left V 3 bases short and J 8 bases short, with 12 bases between. The germline CDR1 and CDR2 sequences are SGHRS and YFSETQ. The CDR3 covers 13 residues. The CDR3: CASSSSTGHEQFF. As DNA, the CDR3 is TGCGCCAGCAGCTCAAGTACGGGTCATGAGCAGTTCTTC.